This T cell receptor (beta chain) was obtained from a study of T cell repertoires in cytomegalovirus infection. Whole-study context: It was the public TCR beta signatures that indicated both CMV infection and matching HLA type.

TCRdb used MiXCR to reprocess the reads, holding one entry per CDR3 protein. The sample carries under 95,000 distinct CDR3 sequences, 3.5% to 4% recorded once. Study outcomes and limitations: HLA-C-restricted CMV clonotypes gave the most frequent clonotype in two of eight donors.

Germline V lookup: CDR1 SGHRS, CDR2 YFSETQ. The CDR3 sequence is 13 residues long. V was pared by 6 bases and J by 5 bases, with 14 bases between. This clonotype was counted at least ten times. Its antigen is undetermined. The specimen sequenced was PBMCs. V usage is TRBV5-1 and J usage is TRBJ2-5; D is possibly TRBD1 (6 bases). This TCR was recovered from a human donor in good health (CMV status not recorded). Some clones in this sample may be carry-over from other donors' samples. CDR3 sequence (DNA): TGCGCCAGCAACCCTACAGGGACGGAGACCCAGTACTTC. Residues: CASNPTGTETQYF.